This TCR beta chain was recorded in a study of blood T cells in healthy people across ages. Then a second PCR, running about 6 to 12 cycles, was carried out with a sample-barcoded 5' primer and a J-beta primer mix. In TCRdb, the 5' RACE reads were re-called with MiXCR into one record per CDR3 protein. The sample shows over 1,500,000 distinct CDR3 sequences, about 39% of them seen only once. Only one count was recorded for this clonotype. Germline loops: CDR1 SGHTA, CDR2 FQGNSA. The CDR3 extends over 15 amino acids. V was trimmed by 2 bases and J by 4 bases, leaving 14 bases between them. Every sample had a minimum of 6 million PBMCs isolated.

The receptor's source is a human donor in good health. This chain uses TRBV7-2 with TRBJ1-2; no firm D call. Input material: blood. CDR3 amino acids: CASSLNGNNFYGYTF. CDR3 bases: TGTGCCAGCAGCTTAAACGGCAACAACTTCTATGGCTACACCTTC. Filled out from reference TRBV7-2 and TRBJ1-2, the complete variable domain reads GAGVSQSPSNKVTEKGKDVELRCDPISGHTALYWYRQSLGQGLEFLIYFQGNSAPDKSGLPSDRFSAERTGGSVSTLTIQRTQQEDSAVYLCASSLNGNNFYGYTFGSGTRLTVV.